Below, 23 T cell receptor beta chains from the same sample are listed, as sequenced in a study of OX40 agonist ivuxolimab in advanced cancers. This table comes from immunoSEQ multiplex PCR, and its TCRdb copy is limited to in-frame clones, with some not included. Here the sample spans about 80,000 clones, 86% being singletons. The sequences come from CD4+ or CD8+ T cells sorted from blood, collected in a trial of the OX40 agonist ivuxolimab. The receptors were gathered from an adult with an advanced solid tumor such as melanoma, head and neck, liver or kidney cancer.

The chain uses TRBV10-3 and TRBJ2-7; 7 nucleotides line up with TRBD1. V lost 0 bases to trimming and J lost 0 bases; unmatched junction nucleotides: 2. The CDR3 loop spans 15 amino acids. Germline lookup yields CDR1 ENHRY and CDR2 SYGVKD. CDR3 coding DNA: TGTGCCATCAGTGAGTCGACAGGGTACTCCTACGAGCAGTACTTC. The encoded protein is CAISESTGYSYEQYF.

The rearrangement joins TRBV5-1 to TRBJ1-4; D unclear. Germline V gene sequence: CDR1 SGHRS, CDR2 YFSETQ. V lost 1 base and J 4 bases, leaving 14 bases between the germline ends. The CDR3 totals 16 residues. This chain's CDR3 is CASSLSLAGNNEKLFF. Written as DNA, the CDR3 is TGCGCCAGCAGCTTGAGCCTGGCGGGGAATAATGAAAAACTGTTTTTT.

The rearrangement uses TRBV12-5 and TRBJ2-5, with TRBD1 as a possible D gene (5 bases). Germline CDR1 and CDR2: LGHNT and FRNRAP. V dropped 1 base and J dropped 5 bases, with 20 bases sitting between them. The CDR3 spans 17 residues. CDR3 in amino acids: CASGLGQGGVTVETQYF. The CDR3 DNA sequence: TGTGCTAGTGGTTTGGGGCAGGGTGGGGTGACAGTGGAGACCCAGTACTTC.

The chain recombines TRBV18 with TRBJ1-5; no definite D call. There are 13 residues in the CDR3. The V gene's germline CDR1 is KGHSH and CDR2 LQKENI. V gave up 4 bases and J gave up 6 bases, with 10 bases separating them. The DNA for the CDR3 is TGTGCCAGCTCACTCCGGGAGGGTCAGCCCCAGCATTTT. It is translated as CASSLREGQPQHF. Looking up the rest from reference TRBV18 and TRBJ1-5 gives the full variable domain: NAGVMQNPRHLVRRRGQEARLRCSPMKGHSHVYWYRQLPEEGLKFMVYLQKENIIDESGMPKERFSAEFPKEGPSILRIQQVVRGDSAAYFCASSLREGQPQHFGDGTRLSIL.

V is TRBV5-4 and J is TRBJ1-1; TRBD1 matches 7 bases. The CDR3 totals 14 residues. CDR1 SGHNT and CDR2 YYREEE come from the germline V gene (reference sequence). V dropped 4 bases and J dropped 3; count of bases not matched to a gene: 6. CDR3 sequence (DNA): TGTGCCAGCAGCGAGAGGGACAGCTACACTGAAGCTTTCTTT. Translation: CASSERDSYTEAFF.

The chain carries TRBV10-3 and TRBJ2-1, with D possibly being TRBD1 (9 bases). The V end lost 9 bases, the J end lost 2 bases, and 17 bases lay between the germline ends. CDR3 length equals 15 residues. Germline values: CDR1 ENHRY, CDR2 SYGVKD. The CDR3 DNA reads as TGTGCCATACGGGGGGGGACAGGGACCTACAATGAGCAGTTCTTC. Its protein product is CAIRGGTGTYNEQFF.

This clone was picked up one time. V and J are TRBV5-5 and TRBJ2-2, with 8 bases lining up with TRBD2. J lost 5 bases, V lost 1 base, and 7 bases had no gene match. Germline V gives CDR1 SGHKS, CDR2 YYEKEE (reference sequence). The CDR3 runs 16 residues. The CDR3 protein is CASSLFGTRRTGELFF. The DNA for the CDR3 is TGTGCCAGCAGCTTGTTCGGGACTAGACGGACCGGGGAGCTGTTTTTT.

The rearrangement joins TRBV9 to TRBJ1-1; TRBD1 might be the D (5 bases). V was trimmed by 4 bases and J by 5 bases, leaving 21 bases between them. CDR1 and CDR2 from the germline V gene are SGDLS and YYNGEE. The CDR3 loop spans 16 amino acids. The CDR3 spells CASSFSPVGGETEAFF. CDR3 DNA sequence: TGTGCCAGCAGCTTTAGCCCCGTCGGGGGTGAGACTGAAGCTTTCTTT.

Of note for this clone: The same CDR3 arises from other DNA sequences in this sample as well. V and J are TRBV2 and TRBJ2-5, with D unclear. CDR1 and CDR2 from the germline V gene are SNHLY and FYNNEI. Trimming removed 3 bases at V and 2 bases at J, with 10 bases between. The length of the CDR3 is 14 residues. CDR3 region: CASSDLTGQETQYF. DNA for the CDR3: TGTGCCAGCAGTGACCTTACCGGTCAAGAGACCCAGTACTTC.

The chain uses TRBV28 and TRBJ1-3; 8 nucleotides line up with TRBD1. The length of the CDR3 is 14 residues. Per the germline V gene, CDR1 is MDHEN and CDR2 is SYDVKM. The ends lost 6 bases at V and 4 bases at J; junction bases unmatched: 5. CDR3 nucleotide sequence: TGTGCCAGCAGCCCGGACAGGGCCGGAAACACCATATATTTT. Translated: CASSPDRAGNTIYF.

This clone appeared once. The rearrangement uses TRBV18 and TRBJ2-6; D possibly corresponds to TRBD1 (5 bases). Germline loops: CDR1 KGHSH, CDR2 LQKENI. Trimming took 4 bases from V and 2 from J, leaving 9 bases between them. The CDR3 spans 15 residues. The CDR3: CASSRAGPGANVLTF. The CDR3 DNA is TGTGCCAGCTCACGGGCAGGGCCTGGGGCCAACGTCCTGACTTTC.

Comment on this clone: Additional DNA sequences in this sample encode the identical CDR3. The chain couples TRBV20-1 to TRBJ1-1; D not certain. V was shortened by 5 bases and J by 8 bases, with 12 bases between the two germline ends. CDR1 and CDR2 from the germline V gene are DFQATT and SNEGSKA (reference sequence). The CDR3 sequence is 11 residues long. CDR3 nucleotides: TGCAGTGCTTCCCTCGGTCGGGAAGCTTTCTTT. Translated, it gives CSASLGREAFF.

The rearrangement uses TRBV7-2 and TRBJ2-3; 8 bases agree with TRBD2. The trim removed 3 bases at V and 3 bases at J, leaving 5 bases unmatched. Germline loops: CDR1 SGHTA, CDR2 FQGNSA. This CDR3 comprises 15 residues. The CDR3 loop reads CASSFSGEVTDTQYF. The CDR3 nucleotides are TGTGCCAGCAGCTTTAGCGGGGAGGTGACAGATACGCAGTATTTT.

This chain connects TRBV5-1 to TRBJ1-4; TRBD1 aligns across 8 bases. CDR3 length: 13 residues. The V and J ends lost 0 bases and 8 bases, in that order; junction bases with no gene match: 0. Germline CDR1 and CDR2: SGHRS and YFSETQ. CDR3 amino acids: CASSLGQGEKLFF. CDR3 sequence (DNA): TGCGCCAGCAGCTTGGGACAGGGGGAAAAACTGTTTTTT.

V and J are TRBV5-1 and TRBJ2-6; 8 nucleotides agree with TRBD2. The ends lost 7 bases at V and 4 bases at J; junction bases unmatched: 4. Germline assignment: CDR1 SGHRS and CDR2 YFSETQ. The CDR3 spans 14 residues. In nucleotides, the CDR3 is TGCGCCAGCCGACTAGCGCCGGGGGCCAACGTCCTGACTTTC. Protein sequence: CASRLAPGANVLTF.

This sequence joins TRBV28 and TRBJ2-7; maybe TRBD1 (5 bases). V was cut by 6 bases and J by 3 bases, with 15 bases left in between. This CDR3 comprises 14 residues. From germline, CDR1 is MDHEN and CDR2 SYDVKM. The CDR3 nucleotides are TGTGCCAGCAGCCCTTTAGGGGTGGGCTACGAGCAGTACTTC. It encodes CASSPLGVGYEQYF.

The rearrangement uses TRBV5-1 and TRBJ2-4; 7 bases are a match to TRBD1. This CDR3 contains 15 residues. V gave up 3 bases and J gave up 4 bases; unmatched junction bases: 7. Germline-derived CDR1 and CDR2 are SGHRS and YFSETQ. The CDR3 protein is CASSSPGQQKNIQYF. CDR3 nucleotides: TGCGCCAGCAGCTCCCCGGGACAGCAAAAAAACATTCAGTACTTC.

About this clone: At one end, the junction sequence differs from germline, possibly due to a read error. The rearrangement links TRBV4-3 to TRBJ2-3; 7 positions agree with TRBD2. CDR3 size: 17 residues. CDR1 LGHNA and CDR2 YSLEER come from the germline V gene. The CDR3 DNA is TGCGCCGGCAGCCAAGGGGTGGGGAGCGGGGGCACAGATACGCAGTATTTT. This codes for CAGSQGVGSGGTDTQYF.

The CDR3 nucleotides read TGTGCCAGCAGCATACCGGACAGAAAGGAGGTCACCTTC. Amino acid sequence: CASSIPDRKEVTF. This chain uses TRBV6-5 with TRBJ1-2; maybe TRBD1 (6 bases). CDR3 size: 13 residues. Germline V gene lookup returns CDR1 MNHEY and CDR2 SVGAGI. V gave up 6 bases and J gave up 13 bases, with 21 bases separating them.

For the CDR3, the DNA is TGTGCCAGCAGTGGGGGGCAAACAGGCAATCAGCCCCAGCATTTT. Translated: CASSGGQTGNQPQHF. V is TRBV6-5 and J is TRBJ1-5; D perhaps matches TRBD1 (6 bases). The germline CDR1 and CDR2 sequences are MNHEY and SVGAGI. CDR3 length: 15 amino acids. The germline V and J ends were trimmed by 5 bases and 2 bases, with 13 bases remaining between them.

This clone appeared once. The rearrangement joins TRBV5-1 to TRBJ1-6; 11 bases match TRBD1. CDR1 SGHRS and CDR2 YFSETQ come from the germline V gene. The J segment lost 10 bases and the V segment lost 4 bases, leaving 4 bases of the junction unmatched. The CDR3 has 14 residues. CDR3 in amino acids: CASSQGQGGSPLHF. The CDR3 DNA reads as TGCGCCAGCAGCCAGGGACAGGGGGGATCACCCCTCCACTTT.

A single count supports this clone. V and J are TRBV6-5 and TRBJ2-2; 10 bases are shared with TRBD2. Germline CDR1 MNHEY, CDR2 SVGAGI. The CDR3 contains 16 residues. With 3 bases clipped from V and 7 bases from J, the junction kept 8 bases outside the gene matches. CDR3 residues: CASSYLSGGAGGELFF. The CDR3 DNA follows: TGTGCCAGCAGTTATCTCAGCGGGGGGGCTGGCGGGGAGCTGTTTTTT.

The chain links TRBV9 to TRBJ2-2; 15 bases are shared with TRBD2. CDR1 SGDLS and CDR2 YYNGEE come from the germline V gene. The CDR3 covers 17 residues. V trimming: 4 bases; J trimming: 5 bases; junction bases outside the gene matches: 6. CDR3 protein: CASSHRTSGGVTGELFF. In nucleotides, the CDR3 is TGTGCCAGCAGCCACCGGACTAGCGGGGGGGTAACCGGGGAGCTGTTTTTT.